Below, 15 T cell receptor beta chains from the same sample are listed, as sequenced in a study of cytomegalovirus exposure and HLA in healthy donors. The PCR was carried out with 60 Vbeta primers and 13 Jbeta primers. Using immunoSEQ multiplex PCR, the repertoire was profiled, and TCRdb retains in-frame clones only, with some absent. This sample has roughly 120,000 clones; around 70% occur once, and the top ten carry approximately 3.8%. Sequenced: PBMCs. The receptors derive from a woman between 40 and 55 years old in good health and CMV-seronegative.

DNA of the CDR3: TGTGCCAGCAGTGAACGCGAGGGTAGTACTAATGAAAAACTGTTTTTT. Protein product: CASSEREGSTNEKLFF. The V gene is TRBV6-1, the J gene TRBJ1-4, with D hard to call. Germline V gene data show CDR1 as MNHNS and CDR2 as SASEGT. The CDR3 covers 16 residues. Trimming removed 2 bases from V and 2 bases from J, with 12 bases in between.

This clone occurred once. The rearrangement links TRBV28 to TRBJ2-1, with 8 bases that match TRBD2. Germline assignment: CDR1 MDHEN and CDR2 SYDVKM. The length of the CDR3 is 14 residues. V dropped 7 bases and J dropped 2; count of bases not matched to a gene: 4. This CDR3 is CASTPGLAYNEQFF. In DNA form, the CDR3 reads TGTGCCAGCACCCCGGGACTAGCCTACAATGAGCAGTTCTTC.

This clone was counted a few times. The genes are TRBV28 and TRBJ2-1, with TRBD2 matching over 9 bases. This CDR3 region has 15 residues. The germline V gene encodes CDR1 MDHEN and CDR2 SYDVKM. The V and J ends lost 3 bases and 7 bases, in that order; junction bases with no gene match: 7. CDR3: CASSFRREGANEQFF. CDR3 bases: TGTGCCAGCAGTTTCCGGCGGGAGGGGGCTAATGAGCAGTTCTTC.

The V and J genes are TRBV7-2 and TRBJ1-5; a possible D gene is TRBD1 (5 bases). Germline V gives CDR1 SGHTA, CDR2 FQGNSA. V was shortened by 5 bases and J by 2 bases, with 16 bases between the two germline ends. The CDR3 loop spans 16 amino acids. CDR3 nucleotides: TGTGCCAGCAGCACCCGGGGAGGGGCGCGCAATCAGCCCCAGCATTTT. It yields the protein CASSTRGGARNQPQHF.

In this sample, this clone turned up a few times. The chain has TRBV19 and TRBJ2-6, with 7 bases that match TRBD1. The trim removed 2 bases at V and 4 bases at J, leaving 5 bases unmatched. Germline CDR1 reads LNHDA; CDR2 reads SQIVND (reference sequence). The CDR3 sequence is 16 residues long. Here the CDR3 reads CASSIHRGQGANVLTF. The CDR3 nucleotides read TGTGCCAGTAGTATACACCGGGGACAGGGGGCCAACGTCCTGACTTTC.

The chain recombines TRBV4-1 with TRBJ2-2, with 9 nucleotides matching TRBD2. Looked up from germline, CDR1 is MGHRA and CDR2 is YSYEKL. Germline trimming cut 1 base from V and 4 bases from J; bases unmatched to any gene: 13. The CDR3 consists of 19 residues. In nucleotides, the CDR3 is TGCGCCAGCAGCCAAGTCCTCCGACGGCGGGGGGGCATCACCGGGGAGCTGTTTTTT. It translates to CASSQVLRRRGGITGELFF.

This chain uses TRBV18 with TRBJ2-7, with TRBD1 matching over 9 bases. CDR3 length: 15 residues. Germline CDR1 is KGHSH and CDR2 is LQKENI. After removal of 5 bases from V and 5 bases from J, the junction contained 10 bases not matched to a gene. CDR3 coding DNA: TGTGCCAGCTCAAAAAGGGACAGGGAATGGAACGAGCAGTACTTC. This translates into CASSKRDREWNEQYF.

The chain combines TRBV13 with TRBJ2-5; possibly TRBD1 for D (5 bases). Germline CDR1 and CDR2: PRHDT and FYEKMQ (reference sequence). With 0 bases removed from V and 4 bases from J, the gap between germline ends came to 9 bases. The CDR3 has 14 amino acids. CDR3 sequence: CASSLGSGLETQYF. CDR3 sequence (DNA): TGTGCCAGCAGCTTAGGCTCAGGGCTAGAGACCCAGTACTTC.

Of note for this clone: The junction departs from germline at one end; a sequencing error may be responsible. J is TRBJ1-3 and V is TRBV9; D gene unclear. This CDR3 is built from 14 residues. Germline-derived CDR1 and CDR2 are SGDLS and YYNGEE. Here the CDR3 DNA reads TGTGCCGGCAGCGTAGGAGGGCCTGGAAACACCATATATTTT. Protein: CAGSVGGPGNTIYF.

This chain connects TRBV5-1 to TRBJ2-7, with D perhaps matching TRBD1 (5 bases). Germline assignment: CDR1 SGHRS and CDR2 YFSETQ. Trimming stripped 4 bases from V and 3 bases from J, with 8 bases between. The CDR3 extends over 12 amino acids. The CDR3 coding sequence is TGCGCCAGCAGCGCAGGACACTACGAGCAGTACTTC. Translated, it gives CASSAGHYEQYF.

The chain links TRBV18 to TRBJ1-1; 9 nucleotides agree with TRBD1. CDR3 length equals 16 residues. V gave up 2 bases and J gave up 6 bases; unmatched junction bases: 10. Germline values: CDR1 KGHSH, CDR2 LQKENI. CDR3 residues: CASSPTGGQGLSEAFF. The CDR3 DNA sequence: TGTGCCAGCTCACCAACTGGAGGACAGGGGTTGTCTGAAGCTTTCTTT.

The V gene is TRBV30, the J gene TRBJ1-5; possible D gene TRBD1, 5 bases. V was trimmed by 5 bases and J by 2 bases, leaving 7 bases between them. Germline V gene data show CDR1 as GTSNPN and CDR2 as SVGIG (reference sequence). This CDR3 is built from 12 residues. The CDR3 sequence: CAWGGGNQPQHF. CDR3 DNA sequence: TGTGCCTGGGGAGGGGGCAATCAGCCCCAGCATTTT.

With regard to this clone: The sample has other DNA sequences that encode this CDR3 too. The chain has TRBV9 and TRBJ2-2; the D gene is possibly TRBD2 (7 bases). The V gene's germline CDR1 is SGDLS and CDR2 YYNGEE. The CDR3 covers 16 residues. V was cut by 1 base and J by 3 bases, with 13 bases left in between. For the CDR3, the DNA is TGTGCCAGCAGCGTATCGGGGGGCTGGGACACCGGGGAGCTGTTTTTT. Its protein is CASSVSGGWDTGELFF. Filled out from reference TRBV9 and TRBJ2-2, the complete variable domain reads DSGVTQTPKHLITATGQRVTLRCSPRSGDLSVYWYQQSLDQGLQFLIQYYNGEERAKGNILERFSAQQFPDLHSELNLSSLELGDSALYFCASSVSGGWDTGELFFGEGSRLTVL.

This chain uses TRBV7-2 with TRBJ1-1; no clear D. V dropped 5 bases and J dropped 6 bases, with 13 bases sitting between them. The CDR3 spans 13 residues. Germline V gives CDR1 SGHTA, CDR2 FQGNSA. CDR3 region: CASSPSRRAEAFF. The CDR3 DNA follows: TGTGCCAGCAGCCCCTCGAGGAGGGCTGAAGCTTTCTTT.

The V gene is TRBV9, the J gene TRBJ2-7, with 9 bases identical to TRBD2. This CDR3 is built from 15 residues. After removal of 4 bases from V and 5 bases from J, the junction contained 10 bases not matched to a gene. CDR1 SGDLS and CDR2 YYNGEE come from the germline V gene. DNA of the CDR3: TGTGCCAGCAGCACCACCGGGACTAGCTTCGACGAGCAGTACTTC. Its protein product is CASSTTGTSFDEQYF.